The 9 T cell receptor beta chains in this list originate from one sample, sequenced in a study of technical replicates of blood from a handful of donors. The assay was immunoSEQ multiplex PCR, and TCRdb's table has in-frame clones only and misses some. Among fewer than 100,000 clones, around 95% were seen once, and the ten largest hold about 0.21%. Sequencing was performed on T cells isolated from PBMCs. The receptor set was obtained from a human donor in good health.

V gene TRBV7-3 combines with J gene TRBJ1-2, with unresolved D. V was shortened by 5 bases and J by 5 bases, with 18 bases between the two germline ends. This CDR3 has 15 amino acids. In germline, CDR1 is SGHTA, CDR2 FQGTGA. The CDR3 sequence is CASSQQPGGPYGYTF. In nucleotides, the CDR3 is TGTGCCAGCAGCCAACAGCCGGGAGGACCGTATGGCTACACCTTC.

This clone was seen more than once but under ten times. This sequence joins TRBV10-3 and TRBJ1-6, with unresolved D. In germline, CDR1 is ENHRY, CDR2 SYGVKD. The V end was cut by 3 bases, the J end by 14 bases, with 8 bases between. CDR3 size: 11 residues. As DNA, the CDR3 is TGTGCCATCAGTGATCTGGAGGCCCTCCACTTT. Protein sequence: CAISDLEALHF.

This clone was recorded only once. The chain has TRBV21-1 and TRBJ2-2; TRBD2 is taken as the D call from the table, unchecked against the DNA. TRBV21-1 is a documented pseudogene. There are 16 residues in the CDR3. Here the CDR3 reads CASSNVEGSNTGELFF. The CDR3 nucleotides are TGTGCCAGCAGCAATGTAGAGGGCAGTAACACCGGGGAGCTGTTTTTT.

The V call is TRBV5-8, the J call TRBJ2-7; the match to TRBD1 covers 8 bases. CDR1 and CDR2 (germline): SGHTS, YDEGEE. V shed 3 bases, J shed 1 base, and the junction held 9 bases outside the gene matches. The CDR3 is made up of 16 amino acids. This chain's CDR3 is CASSWNRGTKSYEQYF. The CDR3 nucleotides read TGTGCCAGCAGCTGGAACAGGGGGACCAAATCCTACGAGCAGTACTTC. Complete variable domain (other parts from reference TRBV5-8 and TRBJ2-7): EAGVTQSPTHLIKTRGQQATLRCSPISGHTSVYWYQQALGLGLQFLLWYDEGEERNRGNFPPRFSGRQFPNYSSELNVNALELEDSALYLCASSWNRGTKSYEQYFGPGTRLTVT.

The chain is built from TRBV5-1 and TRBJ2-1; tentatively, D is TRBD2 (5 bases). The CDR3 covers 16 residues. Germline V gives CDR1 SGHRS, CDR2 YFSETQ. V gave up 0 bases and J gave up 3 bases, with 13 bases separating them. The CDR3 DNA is TGCGCCAGCAGCTTGGCCTCCCAGCGGAACTACAATGAGCAGTTCTTC. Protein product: CASSLASQRNYNEQFF.

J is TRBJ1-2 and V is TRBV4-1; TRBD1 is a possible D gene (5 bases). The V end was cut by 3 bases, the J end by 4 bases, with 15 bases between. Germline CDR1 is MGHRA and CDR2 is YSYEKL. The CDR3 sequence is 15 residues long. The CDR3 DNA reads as TGCGCCAGCAGCCAGGCACAGGATTCGCGCTATGGCTACACCTTC. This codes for CASSQAQDSRYGYTF.

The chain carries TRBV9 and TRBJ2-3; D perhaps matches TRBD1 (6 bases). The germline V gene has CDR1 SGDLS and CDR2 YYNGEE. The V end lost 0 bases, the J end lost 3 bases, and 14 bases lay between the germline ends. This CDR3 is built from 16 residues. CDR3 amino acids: CASSVGWQGMTDTQYF. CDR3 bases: TGTGCCAGCAGCGTAGGATGGCAGGGGATGACAGATACGCAGTATTTT.

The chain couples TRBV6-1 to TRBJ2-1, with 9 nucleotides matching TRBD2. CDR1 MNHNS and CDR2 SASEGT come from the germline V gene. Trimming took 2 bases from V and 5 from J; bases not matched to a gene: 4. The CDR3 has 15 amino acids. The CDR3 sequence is CASSESGRMDNEQFF. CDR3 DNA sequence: TGTGCCAGCAGTGAAAGCGGGAGGATGGACAATGAGCAGTTCTTC.

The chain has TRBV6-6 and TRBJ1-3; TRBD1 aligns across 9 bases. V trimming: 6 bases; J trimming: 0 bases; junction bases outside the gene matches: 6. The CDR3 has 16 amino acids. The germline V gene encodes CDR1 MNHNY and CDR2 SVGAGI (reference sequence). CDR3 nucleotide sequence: TGTGCCAGCAGCTACGGACAGGGGAGCTCTGGAAACACCATATATTTT. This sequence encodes CASSYGQGSSGNTIYF.